This TCR beta chain was profiled in a study of blood T cell repertoires in COVID-19. Study context: The United States, Italy and Spain were the sources of the acute and convalescent COVID-19 samples.

Generated by immunoSEQ multiplex PCR, the TCRdb table keeps only in-frame clones and is missing some. Here the sample spans some 240,000 clones, over 75% being singletons. During the 2 weeks before they entered the study, exposed participants had met someone with a PCR-confirmed or clinician-diagnosed COVID-19 case. The source is a middle-aged woman who had been exposed to COVID-19. Material for sequencing was PBMCs or T cells enriched from blood (not recorded which).

The CDR3 DNA follows: TGTGCCAGCAGCTTAGGTTTCAGGGGGCAGTTCTTC. This sequence encodes CASSLGFRGQFF. The chain employs TRBV7-9 and TRBJ2-1; a possible D gene is TRBD1 (6 bases). Per the germline V gene, CDR1 is SEHNR and CDR2 is FQNEAQ (reference sequence). V lost 1 base, J lost 12 bases, and 10 bases lay in between. CDR3 length equals 12 residues. Based on the CDR3 plus reference TRBV7-9 and TRBJ2-1, the full variable domain is DTGVSQNPRHKITKRGQNVTFRCDPISEHNRLYWYRQTLGQGPEFLTYFQNEAQLEKSRLLSDRFSAERPKGSFSTLEIQRTEQGDSAMYLCASSLGFRGQFFGPGTRLTVL.